This T cell receptor (beta chain) is from a study of OX40 agonist ivuxolimab in advanced cancers. General study results and limits: Antigens targeted by the expanded peripheral T cells were not determined. Expansion of clones was among the lowest in partial responders at 0.1-3.0 mg/kg. Certain nonresponding patients likewise had low normalized T-cell clonal expansion. At doses 0.1 to 3.0 mg/kg, CD4+ and CD8+ clones expanded.

Produced via immunoSEQ multiplex PCR; TCRdb's table is partial and in-frame only. The repertoire consists of 94,000 or so clones, with roughly 80% occurring once and the leading ten covering approximately 6.3%. The CDR3 totals 19 residues. Trimming stripped 2 bases from V and 3 bases from J, with 23 bases between. Germline V gene lookup returns CDR1 MNHNS and CDR2 SASEGT. Comments on this clone: Its cognate antigen is unknown.

The chain carries TRBV6-1 and TRBJ1-5; D might be TRBD1 (5 bases). This specimen consisted of CD4+ or CD8+ T cells sorted from blood, obtained in a trial of the OX40 agonist ivuxolimab. The TCR originated in an adult with an advanced solid tumor such as melanoma, head and neck, liver or kidney cancer. CDR3 region: CASSERGGWGEGYNQPQHF. The CDR3 bases are TGTGCCAGCAGTGAACGGGGAGGTTGGGGGGAAGGGTACAATCAGCCCCAGCATTTT.